The entry that follows covers one TCR beta chain sequence. The data derive from a study of blood T cell repertoires in COVID-19. Study details: The United States, Italy and Spain supplied acute and convalescent COVID-19 samples. Nucleic acid was either cDNA or gDNA, and it came from T cells, B-cell-depleted T cells, or PBMCs.

Original handling: Reference gene primer amplification in the assay estimated nucleated cell counts. Assay used: immunoSEQ multiplex PCR; TCRdb lists only in-frame clones, some missing. V, J and clone size derive from that table, while D and trimming were established from the DNA sequence. The sample shows 43,000 or so clones, 90% of them seen only once. This CDR3 region has 14 residues. Germline CDR1 and CDR2: GTSNPN and SVGIG (reference sequence). V lost 2 bases, J lost 3 bases, and 5 bases stayed unmatched. This sequence joins TRBV30 and TRBJ2-3; 7 positions agree with TRBD2. This TCR was sampled from a human donor in a cohort sampled during active COVID-19. Sequenced: peripheral blood. CDR3 protein: CAWSPWGGTDTQYF. As DNA, the CDR3 is TGTGCCTGGAGTCCGTGGGGGGGAACAGATACGCAGTATTTT.